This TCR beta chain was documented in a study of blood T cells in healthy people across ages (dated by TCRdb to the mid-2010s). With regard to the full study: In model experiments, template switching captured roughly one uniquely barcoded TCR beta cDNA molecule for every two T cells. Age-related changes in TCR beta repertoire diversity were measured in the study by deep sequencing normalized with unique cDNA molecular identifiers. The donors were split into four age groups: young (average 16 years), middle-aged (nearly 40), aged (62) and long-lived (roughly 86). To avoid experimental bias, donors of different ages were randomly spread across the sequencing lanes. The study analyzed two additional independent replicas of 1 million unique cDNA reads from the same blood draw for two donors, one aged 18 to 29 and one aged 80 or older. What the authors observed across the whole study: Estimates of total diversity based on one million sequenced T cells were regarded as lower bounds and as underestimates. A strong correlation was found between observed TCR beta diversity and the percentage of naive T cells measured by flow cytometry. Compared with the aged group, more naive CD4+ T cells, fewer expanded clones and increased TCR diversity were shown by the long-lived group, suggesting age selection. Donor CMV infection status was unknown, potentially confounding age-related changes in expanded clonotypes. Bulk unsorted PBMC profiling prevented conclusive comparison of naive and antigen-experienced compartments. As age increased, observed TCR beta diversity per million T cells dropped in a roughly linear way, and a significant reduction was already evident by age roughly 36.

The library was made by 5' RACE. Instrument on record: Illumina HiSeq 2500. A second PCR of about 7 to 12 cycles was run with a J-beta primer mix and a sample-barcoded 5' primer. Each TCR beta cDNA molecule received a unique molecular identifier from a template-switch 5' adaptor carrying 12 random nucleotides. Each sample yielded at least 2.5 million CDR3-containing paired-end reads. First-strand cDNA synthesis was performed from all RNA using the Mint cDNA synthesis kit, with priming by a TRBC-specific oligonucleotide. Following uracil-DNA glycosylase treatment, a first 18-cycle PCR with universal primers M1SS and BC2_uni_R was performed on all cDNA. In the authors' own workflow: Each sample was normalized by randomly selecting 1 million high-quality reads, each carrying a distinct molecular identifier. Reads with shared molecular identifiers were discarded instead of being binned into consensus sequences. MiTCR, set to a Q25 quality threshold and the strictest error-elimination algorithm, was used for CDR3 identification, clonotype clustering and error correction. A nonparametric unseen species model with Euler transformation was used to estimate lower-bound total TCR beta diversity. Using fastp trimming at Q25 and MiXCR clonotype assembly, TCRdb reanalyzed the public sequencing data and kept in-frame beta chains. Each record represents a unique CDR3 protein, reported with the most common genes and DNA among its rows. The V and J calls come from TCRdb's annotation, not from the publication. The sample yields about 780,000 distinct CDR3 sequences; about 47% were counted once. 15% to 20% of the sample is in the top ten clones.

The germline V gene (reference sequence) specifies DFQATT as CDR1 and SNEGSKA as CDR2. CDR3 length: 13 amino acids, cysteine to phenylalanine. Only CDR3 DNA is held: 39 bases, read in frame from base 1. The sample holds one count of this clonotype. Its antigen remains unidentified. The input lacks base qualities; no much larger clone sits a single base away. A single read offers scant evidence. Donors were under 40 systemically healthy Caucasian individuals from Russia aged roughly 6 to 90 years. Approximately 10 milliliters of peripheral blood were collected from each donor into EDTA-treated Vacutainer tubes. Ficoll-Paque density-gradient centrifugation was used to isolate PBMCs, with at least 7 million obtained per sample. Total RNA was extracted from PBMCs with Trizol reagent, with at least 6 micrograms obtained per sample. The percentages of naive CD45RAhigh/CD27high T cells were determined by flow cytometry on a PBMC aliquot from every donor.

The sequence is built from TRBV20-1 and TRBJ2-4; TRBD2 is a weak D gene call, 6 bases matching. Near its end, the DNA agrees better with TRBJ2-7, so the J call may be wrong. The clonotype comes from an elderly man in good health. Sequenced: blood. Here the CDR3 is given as CSASRTTKYEQYF. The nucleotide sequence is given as TGCAGTGCTAGTAGGACTACCAAGTACGAGCAGTACTTC.